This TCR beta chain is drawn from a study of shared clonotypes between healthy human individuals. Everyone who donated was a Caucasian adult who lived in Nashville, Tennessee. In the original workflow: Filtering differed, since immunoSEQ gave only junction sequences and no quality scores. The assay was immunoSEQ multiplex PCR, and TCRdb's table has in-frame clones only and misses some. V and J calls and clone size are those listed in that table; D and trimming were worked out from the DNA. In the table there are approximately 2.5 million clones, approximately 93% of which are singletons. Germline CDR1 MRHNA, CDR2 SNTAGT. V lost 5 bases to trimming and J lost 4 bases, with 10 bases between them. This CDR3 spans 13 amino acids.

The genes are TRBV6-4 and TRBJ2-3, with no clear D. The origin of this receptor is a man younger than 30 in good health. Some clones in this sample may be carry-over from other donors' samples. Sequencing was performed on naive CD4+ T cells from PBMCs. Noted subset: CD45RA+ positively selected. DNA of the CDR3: TGTGCCAGCAGTCCCGCGTACCCAGATACGCAGTATTTT. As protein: CASSPAYPDTQYF.